These T cell receptor beta chains were read from a single sample in a study of T cell responses to AZD1222 COVID-19 vaccine. Method: immunoSEQ multiplex PCR; TCRdb's copy keeps in-frame clones and lacks some. The repertoire holds 120,000 to 150,000 clones, around 90% seen once, with 5% in the top ten. Sequencing was performed on peripheral blood, taken on day 0 of AZD1222 vaccination. Source of these receptors: an adult in good health. The conserved cysteine and the conserved F or W are not part of the CDR3 here. D genes are given only for firm matches.

>TRBV4-1|TRBJ2-3|-
ASSLPPRDTQY
>TRBV6-2/TRBV6-3|TRBJ1-2|-
ASSPTEEHGYT
>TRBV27|TRBJ1-1|-
ASSLTQVPNTEAF
>TRBV7-3|TRBJ2-3|-
ASSADPQNTQY
>TRBV7-9|TRBJ1-5|-
ASSLQGRDQPQH
>TRBV11-3|TRBJ2-2|-
ASSSRDPTGELF
>TRBV7-9|TRBJ2-3|TRBD1
ASSPGQGGHTQY
>TRBV5-1|TRBJ1-5|-
ASSLEPNSNQPQH
>TRBV7-3|TRBJ2-3|-
ASSSGTGEGGDTQY
>TRBV6-6|TRBJ1-5|TRBD1
ASSRRDRGYSNQPQH
>TRBV24-1|TRBJ2-3|TRBD1
ATSDPGQGVTDTQY
>TRBV20-1|TRBJ2-7|TRBD2
SASVGGRWFGSYEQY
>TRBV7-9|TRBJ2-7|-
ASSLAGEGYHEQY
>TRBV5-1|TRBJ2-5|TRBD2
ASSSTLAAWGETQY
>TRBV28|TRBJ2-3|-
ASSFFKGVIRTQY
>TRBV19|TRBJ2-1|-
ASSWGLSYNEQF
>TRBV7-2|TRBJ1-2|-
ASSLERVDGYT
>TRBV6-2/TRBV6-3|TRBJ2-7|TRBD2
ASSPPGTNPRQY
>TRBV7-2|TRBJ1-5|-
ASSFSGQPQH
>TRBV28|TRBJ2-1|TRBD2
ASSSTSGTPHEQF
>TRBV4-1|TRBJ1-4|-
ASSQEIKSAGGEKLF
>TRBV3-1/TRBV3-2|TRBJ2-7|TRBD2
ASSLTSGTSGNVGQY
>TRBV5-1|TRBJ2-2|-
ASGVRGDTGELF
>TRBV6-6|TRBJ1-6|-
ASSYPGSVAPLH
>TRBV5-4|TRBJ2-5|TRBD1
ASSFGQGTETQY
>TRBV24-1|TRBJ2-1|TRBD2
ATSDWTSGSVNGQF
>TRBV7-2|TRBJ2-2|-
ASSLLGYQVRTGELF
>TRBV7-3|TRBJ2-3|-
ASSLGASLPDTQY
>TRBV4-3|TRBJ2-2|TRBD2
ASSQEWTSGLTGELF
>TRBV7-3|TRBJ2-1|-
ASSLDTFNYNEQF
>TRBV5-5|TRBJ2-1|-
ASSSERIGQF
>TRBV4-1|TRBJ2-1|TRBD2
ASSQGTRGGEQF
>TRBV21-1|TRBJ2-7|-
ASFLRGRYEQY
>TRBV12-5|TRBJ1-5|TRBD1
ASGLPGTGTGLWIYQPQH
>TRBV7-6|TRBJ2-3|TRBD2
ASSLHPTSGRSTDTQY
>TRBV27|TRBJ2-7|-
ASSLSGLGSYEQY